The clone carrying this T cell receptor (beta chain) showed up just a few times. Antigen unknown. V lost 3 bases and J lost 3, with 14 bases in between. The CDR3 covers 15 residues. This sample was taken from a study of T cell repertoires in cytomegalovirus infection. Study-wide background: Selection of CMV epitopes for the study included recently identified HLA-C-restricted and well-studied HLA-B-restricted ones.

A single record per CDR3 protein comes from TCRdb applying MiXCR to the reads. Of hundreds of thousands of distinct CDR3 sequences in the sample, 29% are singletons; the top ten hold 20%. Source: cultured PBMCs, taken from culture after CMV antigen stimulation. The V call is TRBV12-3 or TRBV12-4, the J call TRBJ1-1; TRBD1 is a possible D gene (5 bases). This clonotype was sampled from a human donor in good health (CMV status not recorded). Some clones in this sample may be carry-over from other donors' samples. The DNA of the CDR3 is TGTGCCAGCAGTTTGGTCAGGGCGGGGGACACTGAAGCTTTCTTT. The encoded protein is CASSLVRAGDTEAFF.